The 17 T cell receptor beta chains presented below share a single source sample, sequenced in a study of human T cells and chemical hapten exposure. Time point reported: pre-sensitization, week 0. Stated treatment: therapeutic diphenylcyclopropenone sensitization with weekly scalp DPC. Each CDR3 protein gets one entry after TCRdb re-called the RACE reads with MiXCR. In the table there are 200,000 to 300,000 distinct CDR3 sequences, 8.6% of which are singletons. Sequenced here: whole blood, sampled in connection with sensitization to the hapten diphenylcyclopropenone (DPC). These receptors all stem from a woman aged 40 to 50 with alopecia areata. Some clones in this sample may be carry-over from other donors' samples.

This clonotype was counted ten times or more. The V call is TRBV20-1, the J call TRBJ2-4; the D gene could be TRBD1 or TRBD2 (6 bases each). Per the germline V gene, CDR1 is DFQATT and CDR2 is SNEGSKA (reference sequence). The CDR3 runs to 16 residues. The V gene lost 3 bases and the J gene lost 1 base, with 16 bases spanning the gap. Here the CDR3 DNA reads TGCAGTGCTAGGGCGGTCGGAGGGGGGGCCAAAAACATTCAGTACTTC. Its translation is CSARAVGGGAKNIQYF.

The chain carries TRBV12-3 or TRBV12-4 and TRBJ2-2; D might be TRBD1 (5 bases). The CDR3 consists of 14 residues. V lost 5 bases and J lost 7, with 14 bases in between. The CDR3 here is CASSPTAPFGELFF. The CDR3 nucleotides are TGTGCCAGCAGTCCGACAGCCCCCTTCGGGGAGCTGTTTTTT.

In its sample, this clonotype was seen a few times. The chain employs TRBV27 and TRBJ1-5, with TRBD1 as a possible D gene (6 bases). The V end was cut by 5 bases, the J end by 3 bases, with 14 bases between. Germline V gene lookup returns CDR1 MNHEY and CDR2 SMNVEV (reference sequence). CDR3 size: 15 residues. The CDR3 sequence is CASSMEAGANQPQHF. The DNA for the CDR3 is TGTGCCAGCAGTATGGAAGCAGGGGCCAATCAGCCCCAGCATTTT.

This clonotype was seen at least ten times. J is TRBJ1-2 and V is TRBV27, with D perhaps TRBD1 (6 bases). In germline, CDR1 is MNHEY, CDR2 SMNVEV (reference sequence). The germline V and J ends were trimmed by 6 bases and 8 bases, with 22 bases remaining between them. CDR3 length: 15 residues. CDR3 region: CASSPPGRGTGGYTF. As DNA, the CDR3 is TGTGCCAGCAGCCCCCCGGGGAGGGGGACGGGGGGCTACACCTTC.

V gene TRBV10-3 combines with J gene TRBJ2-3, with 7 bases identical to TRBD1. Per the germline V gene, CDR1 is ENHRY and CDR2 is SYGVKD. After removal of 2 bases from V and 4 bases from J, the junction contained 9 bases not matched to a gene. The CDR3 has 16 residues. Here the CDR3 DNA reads TGTGCCATCAGTGAGAACGTGGACAGGTCCGCAGATACGCAGTATTTT. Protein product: CAISENVDRSADTQYF.

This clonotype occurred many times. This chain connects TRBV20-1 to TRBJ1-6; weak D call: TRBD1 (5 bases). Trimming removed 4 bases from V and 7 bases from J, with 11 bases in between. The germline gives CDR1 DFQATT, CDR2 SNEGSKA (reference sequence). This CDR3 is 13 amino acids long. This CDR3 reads CSAKDTLNSPLHF. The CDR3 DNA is TGCAGTGCTAAGGACACTCTCAATTCACCCCTCCACTTT.

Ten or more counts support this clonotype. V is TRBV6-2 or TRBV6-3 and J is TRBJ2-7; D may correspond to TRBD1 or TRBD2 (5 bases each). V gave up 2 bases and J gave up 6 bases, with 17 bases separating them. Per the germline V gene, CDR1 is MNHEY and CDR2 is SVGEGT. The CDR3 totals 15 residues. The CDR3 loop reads CASSYPLYGAAEQYF. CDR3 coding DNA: TGTGCCAGCAGTTACCCCTTGTACGGGGCGGCCGAGCAGTACTTC.

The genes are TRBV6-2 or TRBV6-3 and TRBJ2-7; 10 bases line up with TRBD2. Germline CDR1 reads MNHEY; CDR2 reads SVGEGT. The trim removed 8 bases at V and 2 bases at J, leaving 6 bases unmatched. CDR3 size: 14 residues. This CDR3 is CASRGLAVTYEQYF. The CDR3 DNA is TGTGCCAGCCGCGGACTAGCGGTTACCTACGAGCAGTACTTC.

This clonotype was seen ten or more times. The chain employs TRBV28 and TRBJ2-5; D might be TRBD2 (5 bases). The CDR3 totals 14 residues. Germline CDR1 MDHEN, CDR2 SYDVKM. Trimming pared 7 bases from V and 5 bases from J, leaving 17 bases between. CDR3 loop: CASTREGPRETQYF. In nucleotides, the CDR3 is TGTGCCAGCACGCGAGAGGGCCCCCGGGAGACCCAGTACTTC.

The CDR3 bases are TGTGCCAGCAAGTTAGACGGGGAAAACATTCAGTACTTC. Protein product: CASKLDGENIQYF. V usage is TRBV12-3 or TRBV12-4 and J usage is TRBJ2-4, with D possibly matching TRBD2 (5 bases). V lost 7 bases and J 5 bases, leaving 12 bases between the germline ends. The CDR3 is made up of 13 amino acids.

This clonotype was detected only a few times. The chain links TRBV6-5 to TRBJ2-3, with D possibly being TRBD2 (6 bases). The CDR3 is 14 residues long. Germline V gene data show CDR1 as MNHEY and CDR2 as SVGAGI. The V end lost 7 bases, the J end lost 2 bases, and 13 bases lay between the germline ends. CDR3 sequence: CASKRGGITDTQYF. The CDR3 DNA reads TGTGCCAGCAAGAGGGGCGGGATCACAGATACGCAGTATTTT.

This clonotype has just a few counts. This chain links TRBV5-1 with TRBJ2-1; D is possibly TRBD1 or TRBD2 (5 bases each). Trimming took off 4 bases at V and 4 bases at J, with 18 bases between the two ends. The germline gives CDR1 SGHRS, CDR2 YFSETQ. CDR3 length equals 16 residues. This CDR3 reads CASSMGWDPFYNEQFF. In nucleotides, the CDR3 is TGCGCCAGCAGCATGGGGTGGGACCCCTTTTACAATGAGCAGTTCTTC.

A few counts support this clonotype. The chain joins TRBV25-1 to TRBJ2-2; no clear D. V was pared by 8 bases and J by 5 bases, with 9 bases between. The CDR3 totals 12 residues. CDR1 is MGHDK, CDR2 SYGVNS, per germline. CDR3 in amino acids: CASCKETGELFF. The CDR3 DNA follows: TGTGCCAGCTGCAAGGAGACCGGGGAGCTGTTTTTT. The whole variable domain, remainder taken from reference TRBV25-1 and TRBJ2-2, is EADIYQTPRYLVIGTGKKITLECSQTMGHDKMYWYQQDPGMELHLIHYSYGVNSTEKGDLSSESTVSRIRTEHFPLTLESARPSHTSQYLCASCKETGELFFGEGSRLTVL.

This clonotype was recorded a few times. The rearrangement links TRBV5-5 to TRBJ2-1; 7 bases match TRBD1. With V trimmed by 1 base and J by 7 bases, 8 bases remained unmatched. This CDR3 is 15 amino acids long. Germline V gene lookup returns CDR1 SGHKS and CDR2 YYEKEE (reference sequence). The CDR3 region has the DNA TGTGCCAGCAGCTTGTTAGAGGGGGCTTATAATGAGCAGTTCTTC. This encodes CASSLLEGAYNEQFF.

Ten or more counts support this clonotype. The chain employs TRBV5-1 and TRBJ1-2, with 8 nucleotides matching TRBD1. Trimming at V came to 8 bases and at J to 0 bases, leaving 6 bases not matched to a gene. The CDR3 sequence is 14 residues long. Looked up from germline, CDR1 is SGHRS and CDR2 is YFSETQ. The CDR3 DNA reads TGCGCCAGTACAACAGGGGGAGCTAACTATGGCTACACCTTC. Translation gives CASTTGGANYGYTF.

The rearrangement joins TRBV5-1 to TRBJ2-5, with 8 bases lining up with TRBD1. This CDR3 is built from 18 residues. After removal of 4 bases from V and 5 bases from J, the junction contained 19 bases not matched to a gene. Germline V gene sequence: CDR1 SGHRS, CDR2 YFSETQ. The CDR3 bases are TGCGCCAGCAGCGTGGGCTCCTCTGGACAGGGCCGTGAGGAGACCCAGTACTTC. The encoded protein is CASSVGSSGQGREETQYF.

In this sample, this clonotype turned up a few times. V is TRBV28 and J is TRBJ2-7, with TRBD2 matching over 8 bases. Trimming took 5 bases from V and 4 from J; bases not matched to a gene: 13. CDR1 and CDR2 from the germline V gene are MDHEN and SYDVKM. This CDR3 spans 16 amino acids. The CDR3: CASSLPGGGLGYEQYF. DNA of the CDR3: TGTGCCAGCAGTCTGCCCGGGGGGGGCCTGGGGTACGAGCAGTACTTC.